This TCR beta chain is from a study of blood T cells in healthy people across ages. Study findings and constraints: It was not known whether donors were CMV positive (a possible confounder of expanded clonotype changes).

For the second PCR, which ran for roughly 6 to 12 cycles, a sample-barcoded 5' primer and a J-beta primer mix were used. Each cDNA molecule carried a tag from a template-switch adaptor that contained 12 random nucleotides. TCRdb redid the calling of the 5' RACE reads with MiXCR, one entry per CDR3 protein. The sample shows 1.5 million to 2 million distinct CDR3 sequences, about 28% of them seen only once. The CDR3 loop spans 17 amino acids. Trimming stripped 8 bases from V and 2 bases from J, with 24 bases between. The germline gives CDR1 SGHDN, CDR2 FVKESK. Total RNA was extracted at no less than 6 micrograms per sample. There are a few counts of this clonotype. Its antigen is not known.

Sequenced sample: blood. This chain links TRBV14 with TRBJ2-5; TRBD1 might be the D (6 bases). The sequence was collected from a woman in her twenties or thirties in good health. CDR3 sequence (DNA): TGTGCCAGCGCCCCTTCAGGGGATCTGAAGTGGCAAGAGACCCAGTACTTC. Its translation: CASAPSGDLKWQETQYF.